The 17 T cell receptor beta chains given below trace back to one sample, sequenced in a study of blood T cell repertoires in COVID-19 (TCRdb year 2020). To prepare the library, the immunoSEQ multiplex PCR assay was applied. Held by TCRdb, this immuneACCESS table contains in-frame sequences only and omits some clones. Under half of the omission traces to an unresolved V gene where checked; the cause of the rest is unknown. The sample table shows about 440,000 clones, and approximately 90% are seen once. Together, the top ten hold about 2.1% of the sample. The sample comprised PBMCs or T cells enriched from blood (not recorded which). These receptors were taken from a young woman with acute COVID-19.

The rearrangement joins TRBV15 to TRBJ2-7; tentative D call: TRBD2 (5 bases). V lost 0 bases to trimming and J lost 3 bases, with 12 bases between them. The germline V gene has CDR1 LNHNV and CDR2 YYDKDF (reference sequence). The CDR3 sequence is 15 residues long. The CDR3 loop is CATSRDASGGYEQYF. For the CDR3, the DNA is TGTGCCACCAGCAGAGACGCCAGCGGAGGCTACGAGCAGTACTTC.

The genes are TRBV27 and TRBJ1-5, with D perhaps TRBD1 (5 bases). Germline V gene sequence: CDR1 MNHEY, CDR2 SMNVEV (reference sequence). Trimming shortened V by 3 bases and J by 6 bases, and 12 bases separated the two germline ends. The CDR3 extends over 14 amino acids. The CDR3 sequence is CASSFTQGGQPQHF. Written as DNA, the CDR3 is TGTGCCAGCAGTTTTACCCAGGGAGGTCAGCCCCAGCATTTT.

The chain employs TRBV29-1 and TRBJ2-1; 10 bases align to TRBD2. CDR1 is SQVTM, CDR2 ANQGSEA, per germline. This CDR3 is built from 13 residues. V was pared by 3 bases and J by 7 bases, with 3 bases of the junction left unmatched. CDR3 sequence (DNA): TGCAGCGTTGACACTAGCGGGGAGAATGAGCAGTTCTTC. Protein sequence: CSVDTSGENEQFF.

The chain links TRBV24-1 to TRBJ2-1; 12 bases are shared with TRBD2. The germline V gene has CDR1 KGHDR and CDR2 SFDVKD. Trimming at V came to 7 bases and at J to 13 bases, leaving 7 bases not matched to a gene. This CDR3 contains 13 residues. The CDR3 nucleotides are TGTGCCACCAGCCCGACTAGCGGGGGACGACAGTTCTTC. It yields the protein CATSPTSGGRQFF.

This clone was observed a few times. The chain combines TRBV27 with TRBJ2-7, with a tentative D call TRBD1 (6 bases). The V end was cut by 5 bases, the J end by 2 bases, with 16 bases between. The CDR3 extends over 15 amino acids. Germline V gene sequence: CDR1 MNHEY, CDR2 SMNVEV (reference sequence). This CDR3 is CASSRGTTGTYEQYF. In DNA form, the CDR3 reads TGTGCCAGCAGTCGCGGAACCACAGGGACCTACGAGCAGTACTTC.

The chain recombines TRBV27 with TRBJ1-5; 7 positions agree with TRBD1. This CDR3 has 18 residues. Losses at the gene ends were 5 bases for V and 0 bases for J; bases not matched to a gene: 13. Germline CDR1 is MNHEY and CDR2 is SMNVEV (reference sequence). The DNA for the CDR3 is TGTGCCAGCAGTCTAACTACCGGGACAGCTTATAGCAATCAGCCCCAGCATTTT. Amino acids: CASSLTTGTAYSNQPQHF.

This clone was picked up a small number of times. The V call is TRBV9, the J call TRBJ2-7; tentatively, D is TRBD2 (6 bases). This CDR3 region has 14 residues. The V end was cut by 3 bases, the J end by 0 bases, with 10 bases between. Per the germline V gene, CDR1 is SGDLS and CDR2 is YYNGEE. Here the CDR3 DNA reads TGTGCCAGCAGCGAATGGGGAGGCTCCTACGAGCAGTACTTC. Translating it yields CASSEWGGSYEQYF.

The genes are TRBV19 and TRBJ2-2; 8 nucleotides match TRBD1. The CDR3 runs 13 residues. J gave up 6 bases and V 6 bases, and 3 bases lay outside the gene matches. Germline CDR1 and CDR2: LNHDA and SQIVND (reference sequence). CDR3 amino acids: CASRTQGAGELFF. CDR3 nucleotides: TGTGCCAGTAGAACACAGGGGGCCGGGGAGCTGTTTTTT.

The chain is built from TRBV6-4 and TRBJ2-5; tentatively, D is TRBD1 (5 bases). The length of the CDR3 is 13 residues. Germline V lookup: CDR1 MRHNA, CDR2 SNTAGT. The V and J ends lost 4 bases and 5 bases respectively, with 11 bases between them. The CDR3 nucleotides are TGTGCCAGCAGTGTCCAGGGTGGGGAGACCCAGTACTTC. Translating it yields CASSVQGGETQYF.

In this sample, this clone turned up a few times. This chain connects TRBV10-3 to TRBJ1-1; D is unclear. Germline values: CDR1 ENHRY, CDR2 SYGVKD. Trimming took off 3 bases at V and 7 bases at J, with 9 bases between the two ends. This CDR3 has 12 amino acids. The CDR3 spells CAISDPPFEAFF. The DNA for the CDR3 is TGTGCCATCAGTGACCCCCCGTTTGAAGCTTTCTTT.

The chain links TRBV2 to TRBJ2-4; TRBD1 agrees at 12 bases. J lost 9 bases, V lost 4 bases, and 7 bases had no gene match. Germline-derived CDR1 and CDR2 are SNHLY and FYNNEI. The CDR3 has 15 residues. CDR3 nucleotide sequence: TGTGCCAGCAGTGCCCAGGGGGGACAGGGGGCCATTCAGTACTTC. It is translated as CASSAQGGQGAIQYF.

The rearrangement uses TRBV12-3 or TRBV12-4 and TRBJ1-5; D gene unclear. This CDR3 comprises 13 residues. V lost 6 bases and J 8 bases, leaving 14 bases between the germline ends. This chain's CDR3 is CASRKTGAEPQHF. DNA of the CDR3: TGTGCCAGCAGGAAGACGGGAGCCGAGCCCCAGCATTTT.

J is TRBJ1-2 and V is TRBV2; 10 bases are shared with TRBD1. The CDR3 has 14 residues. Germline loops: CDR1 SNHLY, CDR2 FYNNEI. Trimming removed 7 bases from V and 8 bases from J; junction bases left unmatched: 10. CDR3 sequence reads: CASITGTGEVGYTF. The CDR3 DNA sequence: TGTGCCAGCATTACCGGGACAGGGGAAGTCGGCTACACCTTC.

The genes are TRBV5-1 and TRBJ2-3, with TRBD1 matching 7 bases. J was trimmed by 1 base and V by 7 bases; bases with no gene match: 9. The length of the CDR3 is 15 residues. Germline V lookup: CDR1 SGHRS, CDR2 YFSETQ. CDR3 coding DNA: TGCGCCAGCCAACCAGGGGGTACAGGCACAGATACGCAGTATTTT. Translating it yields CASQPGGTGTDTQYF.

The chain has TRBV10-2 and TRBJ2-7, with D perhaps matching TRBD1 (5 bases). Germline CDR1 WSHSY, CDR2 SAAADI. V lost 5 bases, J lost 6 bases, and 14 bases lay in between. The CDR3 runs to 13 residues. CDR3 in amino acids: CASSPTRAGEQYF. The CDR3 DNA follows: TGCGCCAGCAGTCCGACCAGGGCTGGCGAGCAGTACTTC.

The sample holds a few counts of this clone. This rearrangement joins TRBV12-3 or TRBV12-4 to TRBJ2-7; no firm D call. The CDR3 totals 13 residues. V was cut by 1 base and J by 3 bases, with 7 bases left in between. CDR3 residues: CASSLVSFYEQYF. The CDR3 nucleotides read TGTGCCAGCAGTTTAGTTTCCTTCTACGAGCAGTACTTC.

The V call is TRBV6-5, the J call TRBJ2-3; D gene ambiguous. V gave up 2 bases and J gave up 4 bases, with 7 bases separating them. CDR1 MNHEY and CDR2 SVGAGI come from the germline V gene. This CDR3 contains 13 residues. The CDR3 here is CASSYTLADTQYF. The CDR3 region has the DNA TGTGCCAGCAGTTACACATTGGCAGATACGCAGTATTTT.